What follows are 31 T cell receptor beta chains derived from one specimen sequenced in a study of T cell responses to AZD1222 COVID-19 vaccine. Using immunoSEQ multiplex PCR, the repertoire was profiled, and TCRdb retains in-frame clones only, with some absent. The sample has 98,000 or so clones, approximately 86% seen once. The input for sequencing was peripheral blood, taken 28 days after the second dose of the MenACWY control vaccine. These receptors were taken from an adult who received the MenACWY meningococcal vaccine as a control.

This clone was detected only a few times. The chain recombines TRBV7-8 with TRBJ2-7, with 11 bases lining up with TRBD2. After removal of 5 bases from V and 2 bases from J, the junction contained 8 bases not matched to a gene. This CDR3 contains 16 residues. Germline V CDR1 and CDR2: SGHVS, FQNEAQ. The CDR3 reads CASSPAATSGAYEQYF. CDR3 DNA sequence: TGTGCCAGCAGCCCCGCCGCGACTAGCGGGGCCTACGAGCAGTACTTC.

The rearrangement uses TRBV6-2 or TRBV6-3 and TRBJ2-1; D is uncertain. In germline, CDR1 is MNHEY, CDR2 SVGEGT. Trimming took 2 bases from V and 4 from J, leaving 9 bases between them. The CDR3 totals 14 residues. The CDR3: CASSYSPVYNEQFF. As DNA, the CDR3 is TGTGCCAGCAGTTACAGCCCAGTATACAATGAGCAGTTCTTC.

The chain carries TRBV18 and TRBJ2-7, with 8 nucleotides matching TRBD2. The CDR3 loop spans 15 amino acids. V lost 3 bases to trimming and J lost 0 bases; unmatched junction nucleotides: 4. Germline values: CDR1 KGHSH, CDR2 LQKENI. Here the CDR3 reads CASSPGGVSSYEQYF. Here the CDR3 DNA reads TGTGCCAGCTCACCCGGGGGGGTTAGCTCCTACGAGCAGTACTTC.

This clone occurred once. V and J are TRBV5-8 and TRBJ1-5, with D perhaps matching TRBD1 (6 bases). The germline V gene encodes CDR1 SGHTS and CDR2 YDEGEE. V lost 7 bases, J lost 4 bases, and 18 bases lay in between. This CDR3 spans 15 amino acids. The CDR3 loop reads CASCRWGARNQPQHF. CDR3 coding DNA: TGTGCCAGCTGCCGATGGGGGGCCCGTAATCAGCCCCAGCATTTT.

V usage is TRBV4-3 and J usage is TRBJ2-5, with D unresolved. The CDR3 loop spans 15 amino acids. With 0 bases removed from V and 5 bases from J, the gap between germline ends came to 13 bases. Germline-derived CDR1 and CDR2 are LGHNA and YSLEER. The CDR3 DNA reads TGCGCCAGCAGCCAAGAGTCGACGGAGAGCGAGACCCAGTACTTC. It translates to CASSQESTESETQYF.

The chain couples TRBV4-3 to TRBJ2-7; D uncertain. CDR1 and CDR2 from the germline V gene are LGHNA and YSLEER. With 0 bases removed from V and 6 bases from J, the gap between germline ends came to 12 bases. CDR3 size: 14 residues. The CDR3 protein is CASSQERNSLEQYF. CDR3 coding DNA: TGCGCCAGCAGCCAAGAACGGAACTCTCTCGAGCAGTACTTC.

CDR3 sequence: CASSPEGQSSYGYTF. CDR3 DNA: TGTGCCAGCAGCCCTGAGGGACAATCTTCCTATGGCTACACCTTC. The chain carries TRBV2 and TRBJ1-2; possibly TRBD1 for D (6 bases). The germline V and J ends were trimmed by 6 bases and 4 bases, with 18 bases remaining between them. Germline CDR1 is SNHLY and CDR2 is FYNNEI. The CDR3 sequence is 15 residues long. Full variable domain (rest looked up from reference TRBV2 and TRBJ1-2): EPEVTQTPSHQVTQMGQEVILRCVPISNHLYFYWYRQILGQKVEFLVSFYNNEISEKSEIFDDQFSVERPDGSNFTLKIRSTKLEDSAMYFCASSPEGQSSYGYTFGSGTRLTVV.

V and J are TRBV28 and TRBJ1-3, with D unclear. The CDR3 loop spans 11 amino acids. V was pared by 6 bases and J by 9 bases, with 9 bases between. In germline, CDR1 is MDHEN, CDR2 SYDVKM. The CDR3 DNA follows: TGTGCCAGCAGAGCTTCTACCACCATATATTTT. Encoded protein: CASRASTTIYF. Variable domain in full (rest from reference TRBV28 and TRBJ1-3): DVKVTQSSRYLVKRTGEKVFLECVQDMDHENMFWYRQDPGLGLRLIYFSYDVKMKEKGDIPEGYSVSREKKERFSLILESASTNQTSMYLCASRASTTIYFGEGSWLTVV.

The V call is TRBV28, the J call TRBJ1-5, with D hard to call. This CDR3 contains 17 residues. V lost 6 bases and J 0 bases, leaving 18 bases between the germline ends. The germline V gene has CDR1 MDHEN and CDR2 SYDVKM. The CDR3 region is CASRTSLVLYSNQPQHF. The CDR3 coding sequence is TGTGCCAGCAGAACCTCCCTGGTCCTTTATAGCAATCAGCCCCAGCATTTT.

The chain combines TRBV7-2 with TRBJ1-2; D may be TRBD1 (5 bases). CDR3 length equals 15 residues. V was shortened by 4 bases and J by 7 bases, with 19 bases between the two germline ends. Per the germline V gene, CDR1 is SGHTA and CDR2 is FQGNSA. The CDR3 coding sequence is TGTGCCAGCAGCTACCAAGCAGTGGGGCCACTTGGCTACACCTTC. This gives the protein CASSYQAVGPLGYTF. The complete variable domain, with remaining parts taken from reference TRBV7-2 and TRBJ1-2, reads GAGVSQSPSNKVTEKGKDVELRCDPISGHTALYWYRQSLGQGLEFLIYFQGNSAPDKSGLPSDRFSAERTGGSVSTLTIQRTQQEDSAVYLCASSYQAVGPLGYTFGSGTRLTVV.

The chain carries TRBV19 and TRBJ1-1; D may be TRBD1 (5 bases). Per the germline V gene, CDR1 is LNHDA and CDR2 is SQIVND (reference sequence). The CDR3 covers 15 residues. Trimming removed 4 bases at V and 1 base at J, with 13 bases between. CDR3 loop: CASSTLGAPNTEAFF. The CDR3 region has the DNA TGTGCCAGTAGTACTTTAGGGGCCCCGAACACTGAAGCTTTCTTT. The full variable domain, completed using reference TRBV19 and TRBJ1-1, is DGGITQSPKYLFRKEGQNVTLSCEQNLNHDAMYWYRQDPGQGLRLIYYSQIVNDFQKGDIAEGYSVSREKKESFPLTVTSAQKNPTAFYLCASSTLGAPNTEAFFGQGTRLTVV.

This clone has a single count. The chain recombines TRBV7-2 with TRBJ1-2; D is perhaps TRBD1 (5 bases). This CDR3 comprises 16 residues. Germline values: CDR1 SGHTA, CDR2 FQGNSA. With 5 bases removed from V and 4 bases from J, the gap between germline ends came to 20 bases. The CDR3 reads CASSQMTRGASYGYTF. The CDR3 bases are TGTGCCAGCAGCCAAATGACGAGGGGAGCCTCCTATGGCTACACCTTC. Looking up the rest from reference TRBV7-2 and TRBJ1-2 gives the full variable domain: GAGVSQSPSNKVTEKGKDVELRCDPISGHTALYWYRQSLGQGLEFLIYFQGNSAPDKSGLPSDRFSAERTGGSVSTLTIQRTQQEDSAVYLCASSQMTRGASYGYTFGSGTRLTVV.

This clone occurred a few times. The rearrangement uses TRBV28 and TRBJ2-7, with 10 positions matching TRBD2. The V gene end was trimmed by 4 bases and the J gene end by 0 bases; junction bases not matched to a gene: 3. The CDR3 has 15 residues. The V gene's germline CDR1 is MDHEN and CDR2 SYDVKM. CDR3 DNA sequence: TGTGCCAGCAGTTCTAGCGGGGGACCCTCCTACGAGCAGTACTTC. This sequence encodes CASSSSGGPSYEQYF.

The chain carries TRBV7-3 and TRBJ2-5; 11 nucleotides align to TRBD2. CDR3 length: 16 residues. The V segment lost 4 bases and the J segment 0 bases; nucleotides outside the gene matches: 4. Germline CDR1 SGHTA, CDR2 FQGTGA. This chain's CDR3 is CASSSGLAGYQETQYF. The CDR3 DNA sequence: TGTGCCAGCAGCTCCGGACTAGCGGGCTACCAAGAGACCCAGTACTTC.

The chain has TRBV24-1 and TRBJ2-5; D gene ambiguous. The germline V and J ends were trimmed by 3 bases and 0 bases, with 4 bases remaining between them. Germline CDR1 reads KGHDR; CDR2 reads SFDVKD. There are 13 residues in the CDR3. In DNA, the CDR3 is TGTGCCACCAGTGATGGGTACCAAGAGACCCAGTACTTC. Amino acids: CATSDGYQETQYF.

CDR3 loop: CASRVGGAESSYNEQFF. CDR3 bases: TGTGCCAGCAGGGTCGGCGGGGCGGAGAGCTCCTACAATGAGCAGTTCTTC. This chain uses TRBV11-2 with TRBJ2-1; D is possibly TRBD2 (6 bases). The CDR3 has 17 residues. Deletions cut 6 bases from V and 0 bases from J, with 18 bases between. Germline V gives CDR1 SGHAT, CDR2 FQNNGV.

This chain links TRBV2 with TRBJ2-5; D call uncertain. Deletions cut 7 bases from V and 1 base from J, with 13 bases between. The germline gives CDR1 SNHLY, CDR2 FYNNEI. The CDR3 loop spans 14 amino acids. CDR3 bases: TGTGCCAGCATCGAGCGCCGGTCCCAAGAGACCCAGTACTTC. The encoded protein is CASIERRSQETQYF.

The genes are TRBV4-1 and TRBJ1-2; 8 positions match TRBD1. The V segment lost 0 bases and the J segment 4 bases; nucleotides outside the gene matches: 4. Looked up from germline, CDR1 is MGHRA and CDR2 is YSYEKL. CDR3 length: 15 residues. CDR3 sequence (DNA): TGCGCCAGCAGCCAAGACAGGGGGCCAGCCTATGGCTACACCTTC. Translated: CASSQDRGPAYGYTF.

The chain carries TRBV2 and TRBJ1-2; TRBD1 aligns across 8 bases. Germline-derived CDR1 and CDR2 are SNHLY and FYNNEI. The CDR3 spans 15 residues. The junction had 6 bases not matched to a gene; V was cut back by 6 bases and J by 0 bases. The DNA of the CDR3 is TGTGCCAGCAGGGGACAGGTTTTAGCTAACTATGGCTACACCTTC. Protein: CASRGQVLANYGYTF. Variable domain in full (rest from reference TRBV2 and TRBJ1-2): EPEVTQTPSHQVTQMGQEVILRCVPISNHLYFYWYRQILGQKVEFLVSFYNNEISEKSEIFDDQFSVERPDGSNFTLKIRSTKLEDSAMYFCASRGQVLANYGYTFGSGTRLTVV.

A single count supports this clone. This rearrangement joins TRBV9 to TRBJ1-4, with a possible D match to TRBD1 (5 bases). The V and J ends lost 7 bases and 1 base respectively, with 11 bases between them. Looked up from germline, CDR1 is SGDLS and CDR2 is YYNGEE. The CDR3 is 14 residues long. The CDR3 loop reads CASGRDGTNEKLFF. Written as DNA, the CDR3 is TGTGCCAGCGGACGGGACGGAACTAATGAAAAACTGTTTTTT. Full variable domain (remainder filled in from reference TRBV9 and TRBJ1-4): DSGVTQTPKHLITATGQRVTLRCSPRSGDLSVYWYQQSLDQGLQFLIQYYNGEERAKGNILERFSAQQFPDLHSELNLSSLELGDSALYFCASGRDGTNEKLFFGSGTQLSVL.

V usage is TRBV5-4 and J usage is TRBJ2-7, with 9 positions matching TRBD1. The CDR3 has 14 residues. Germline CDR1 SGHNT, CDR2 YYREEE (reference sequence). The J segment lost 3 bases and the V segment lost 4 bases, leaving 5 bases of the junction unmatched. This CDR3 reads CASSRDREFYEQYF. In DNA form, the CDR3 reads TGTGCCAGCAGCCGGGACAGGGAATTCTACGAGCAGTACTTC.

J is TRBJ2-4 and V is TRBV28; a weak D match, TRBD2 (5 bases). The CDR3 spans 14 residues. The V gene lost 4 bases and the J gene lost 7 bases, with 14 bases spanning the gap. Germline CDR1 and CDR2: MDHEN and SYDVKM. The CDR3 loop is CASSSPAGRNIQYF. As DNA, the CDR3 is TGTGCCAGCAGTTCGCCGGCGGGTCGGAACATTCAGTACTTC.

The chain carries TRBV7-9 and TRBJ2-2, with 7 bases matching TRBD1. The germline V gene has CDR1 SEHNR and CDR2 FQNEAQ (reference sequence). The V gene end was trimmed by 2 bases and the J gene end by 0 bases; junction bases not matched to a gene: 0. The CDR3 runs to 15 residues. The CDR3 is CASSLQGANTGELFF. In nucleotides, the CDR3 is TGTGCCAGCAGCTTACAGGGGGCGAACACCGGGGAGCTGTTTTTT.

The rearrangement uses TRBV11-1 and TRBJ2-7; TRBD1 aligns across 7 bases. The CDR3 sequence is 12 residues long. The V gene end was trimmed by 5 bases and the J gene end by 3 bases; junction bases not matched to a gene: 1. Looked up from germline, CDR1 is SGHAT and CDR2 is FQDESV (reference sequence). DNA for the CDR3: TGTGCCAGCAGCCGGACAGGCTACGAGCAGTACTTC. Encoded protein: CASSRTGYEQYF. The full variable domain, rest sourced from reference TRBV11-1 and TRBJ2-7, is EAEVAQSPRYKITEKSQAVAFWCDPISGHATLYWYRQILGQGPELLVQFQDESVVDDSQLPKDRFSAERLKGVDSTLKIQPAELGDSAMYLCASSRTGYEQYFGPGTRLTVT.

This clone was seen only a few times. V usage is TRBV6-5 and J usage is TRBJ2-7, with D possibly being TRBD1 or TRBD2 (5 bases each). Trimming shortened V by 5 bases and J by 7 bases, and 21 bases separated the two germline ends. The CDR3 has 15 residues. Germline-derived CDR1 and CDR2 are MNHEY and SVGAGI. CDR3: CASSPPGRASGEQYF. The CDR3 bases are TGTGCCAGCAGTCCGCCGGGCAGGGCATCGGGAGAGCAGTACTTC.

The V gene is TRBV27, the J gene TRBJ2-1, with 12 nucleotides matching TRBD2. Germline V gene lookup returns CDR1 MNHEY and CDR2 SMNVEV (reference sequence). Trimming at V came to 3 bases and at J to 8 bases, leaving 11 bases not matched to a gene. CDR3 length equals 17 residues. The CDR3 protein is CASSFLAGGPNQHEQFF. DNA of the CDR3: TGTGCCAGCAGTTTTCTAGCGGGGGGGCCTAATCAGCATGAGCAGTTCTTC.

This clone was seen only once. The V gene is TRBV12-3 or TRBV12-4, the J gene TRBJ1-2; D call uncertain. With 7 bases removed from V and 4 bases from J, the gap between germline ends came to 7 bases. The length of the CDR3 is 11 residues. The CDR3: CASTRGYGYTF. The DNA for the CDR3 is TGTGCCAGCACCCGGGGCTATGGCTACACCTTC.

The chain is built from TRBV28 and TRBJ1-2; D possibly corresponds to TRBD1 (6 bases). In germline, CDR1 is MDHEN, CDR2 SYDVKM. This CDR3 region has 16 residues. Between the trimmed V and J ends, which lost 1 base and 6 bases, there was a span of 18 bases. The CDR3 DNA is TGTGCCAGCAGTTTATACTCCATCGACAGGACCCATGGCTACACCTTC. This translates into CASSLYSIDRTHGYTF.

V and J are TRBV5-5 and TRBJ2-7; TRBD1 matches 12 bases. CDR1 and CDR2 from the germline V gene are SGHKS and YYEKEE (reference sequence). Germline trimming cut 0 bases from V and 12 bases from J; bases unmatched to any gene: 10. CDR3 length equals 15 residues. DNA for the CDR3: TGTGCCAGCAGCTTGGGAGGGACAGGGGGCACTTTAATGTACTTC. Translating it yields CASSLGGTGGTLMYF.

The chain recombines TRBV29-1 with TRBJ1-4, with D perhaps TRBD1 (6 bases). This CDR3 region has 16 residues. CDR1 and CDR2 from the germline V gene are SQVTM and ANQGSEA. Deletions cut 3 bases from V and 0 bases from J, with 14 bases between. CDR3 nucleotide sequence: TGCAGCGTTGAGTTGCGGGGGCCTGCAACTAATGAAAAACTGTTTTTT. It encodes CSVELRGPATNEKLFF.

This clone has more than one count but fewer than ten. V gene TRBV19 combines with J gene TRBJ2-1; possibly TRBD1 for D (5 bases). The ends were cut back, 3 bases at V and 4 bases at J, with 7 bases in the middle. CDR1 and CDR2 from the germline V gene are LNHDA and SQIVND (reference sequence). CDR3 length equals 13 residues. The CDR3 is CASSMTVYNEQFF. The CDR3 bases are TGTGCCAGTAGTATGACAGTTTACAATGAGCAGTTCTTC.